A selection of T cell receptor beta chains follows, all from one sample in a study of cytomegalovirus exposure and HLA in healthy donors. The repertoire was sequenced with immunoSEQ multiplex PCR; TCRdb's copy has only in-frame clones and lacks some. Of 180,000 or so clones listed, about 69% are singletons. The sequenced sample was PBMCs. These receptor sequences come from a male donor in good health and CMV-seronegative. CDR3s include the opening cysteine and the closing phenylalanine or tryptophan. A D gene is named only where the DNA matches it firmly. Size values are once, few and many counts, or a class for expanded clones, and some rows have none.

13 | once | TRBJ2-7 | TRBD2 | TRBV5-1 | TGCGCCAGCGCCGGGGGGGAGGGAGACGAGCAGTACTTC | CASAGGEGDEQYF
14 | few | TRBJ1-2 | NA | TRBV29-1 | TGCAGCGTGGGAACAGGAACCTTTAACTATGGCTACACCTTC | CSVGTGTFNYGYTF
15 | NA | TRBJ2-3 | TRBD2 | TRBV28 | TGTGCCAGCAGTTTACGCGGGAGTTGGACAGATACGCAGTATTTT | CASSLRGSWTDTQYF
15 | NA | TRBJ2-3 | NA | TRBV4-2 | TGTGCCAGCAGCCAACAATCGTTAGTTACAGATACGCAGTATTTT | CASSQQSLVTDTQYF
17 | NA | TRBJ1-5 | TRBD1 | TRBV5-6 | TGTGCCAGCAGCTTGGTGGCAGGGGGCGTTAGCAATCAGCCCCAGCATTTT | CASSLVAGGVSNQPQHF
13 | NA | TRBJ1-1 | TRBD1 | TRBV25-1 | TGTGCCAGCGCAGGGGGCCCGAACACTGAAGCTTTCTTT | CASAGGPNTEAFF
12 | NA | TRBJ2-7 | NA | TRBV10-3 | TGTGCCATCAGCGATAGCTCCTACGAGCAGTACTTC | CAISDSSYEQYF
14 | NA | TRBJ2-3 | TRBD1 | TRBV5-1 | TGCGCCAGCAGCATGACAGGGATCACAGATACGCAGTATTTT | CASSMTGITDTQYF
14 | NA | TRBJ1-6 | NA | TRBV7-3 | TGTGCCAGCAGCCAGGGGAGTCCAAATTCACCCCTCCACTTT | CASSQGSPNSPLHF
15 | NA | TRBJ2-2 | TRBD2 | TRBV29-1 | TGCAGCGTTACTGGGGAGGGAACGAACACCGGGGAGCTGTTTTTT | CSVTGEGTNTGELFF
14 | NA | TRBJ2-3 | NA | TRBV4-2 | TGTGCCAGCAGCCAAGATGGAGGGACAGATACGCAGTATTTT | CASSQDGGTDTQYF
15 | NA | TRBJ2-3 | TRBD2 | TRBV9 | TGTGCCAGCAGGGAGAGCGGGGGCTTCACAGATACGCAGTATTTT | CASRESGGFTDTQYF
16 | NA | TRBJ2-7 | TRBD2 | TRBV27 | TGTGCCAGCAGTTCCGCAGGGACTAGCGGAGACTACGAGCAGTACTTC | CASSSAGTSGDYEQYF
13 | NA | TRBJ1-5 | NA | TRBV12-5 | TGTGCTAGTGCCCCAGAGGGCAATCAGCCCCAGCATTTT | CASAPEGNQPQHF
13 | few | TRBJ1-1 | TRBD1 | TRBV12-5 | TGTGCTAGTGGTTTGGAACAGGGGACTGAAGCTTTCTTT | CASGLEQGTEAFF
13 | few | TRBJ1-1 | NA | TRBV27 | TGTGCCAGCAGTCTCAGGGGTTTTGCTGAAGCTTTCTTT | CASSLRGFAEAFF
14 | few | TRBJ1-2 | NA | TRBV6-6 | TGTGCCAGCAGTTGGGGGGGGGCGGATTATGGCTACACCTTC | CASSWGGADYGYTF
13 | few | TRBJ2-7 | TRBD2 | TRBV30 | TGTGCCTGGGCACTAGCGGGAGGTTACGAGCAGTACTTC | CAWALAGGYEQYF
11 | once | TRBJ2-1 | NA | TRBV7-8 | TGTGCCAGCAGCCCCGACAATGAGCAGTTCTTC | CASSPDNEQFF
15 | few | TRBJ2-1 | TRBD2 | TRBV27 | TGTGCCAGCAGTTCCGGGACTAGCGGGAAGAATGAGCAGTTCTTC | CASSSGTSGKNEQFF
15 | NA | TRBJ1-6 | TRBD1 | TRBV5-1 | TGCGCCAGCAGCTTCCGGGACAGGTATAATTCACCCCTCCACTTT | CASSFRDRYNSPLHF
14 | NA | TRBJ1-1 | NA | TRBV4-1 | TGCGCCAGCAGCCACGCAGGCCTGAACACTGAAGCTTTCTTT | CASSHAGLNTEAFF
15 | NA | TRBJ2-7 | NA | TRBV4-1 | TGCGCCAGCAGCCTAAAAGGGGGGGTCCCCTACGAGCAGTACTTC | CASSLKGGVPYEQYF
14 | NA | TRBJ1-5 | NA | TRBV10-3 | TGTGCCATCAGCGAGGGCAGAGGCGATCAGCCCCAGCATTTT | CAISEGRGDQPQHF
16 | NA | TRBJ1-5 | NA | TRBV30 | TGTGCCTGGAGTCAGCGGGGGGCTTTGGGCAATCAGCCCCAGCATTTT | CAWSQRGALGNQPQHF
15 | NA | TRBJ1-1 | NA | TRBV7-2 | TGTGCCAGCAGCTTAGTTCCAGGCGAGGGAATAGGAGCTTTCTTT | CASSLVPGEGIGAFF
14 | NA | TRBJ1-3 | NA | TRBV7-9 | TGTGCCAGCGAACCGGGACTCTCTGGAAACACCATATATTTT | CASEPGLSGNTIYF
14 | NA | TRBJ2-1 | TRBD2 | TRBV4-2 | TGTGCCAGCAGCCAACTAGCGGGGGGGCCTGAGCAGTTCTTC | CASSQLAGGPEQFF
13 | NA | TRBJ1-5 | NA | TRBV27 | TGTGCCAGCAGTTGGGTGGAGGGACAGCCCCAGCATTTT | CASSWVEGQPQHF
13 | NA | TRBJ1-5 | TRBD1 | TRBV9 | TGTGCCAGCAGTCGCCCTCCCGACAGGGTAATGCATTTT | CASSRPPDRVMHF
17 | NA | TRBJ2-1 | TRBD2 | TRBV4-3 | TGCGCCAGCAGCCAAGGGAGCGGGACTAGCATGTGGGATGAGCAGTTCTTC | CASSQGSGTSMWDEQFF
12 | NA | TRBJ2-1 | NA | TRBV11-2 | TGTGCCAGCAGCGGCAGCGGTGGTGAGCAGTTCTTC | CASSGSGGEQFF
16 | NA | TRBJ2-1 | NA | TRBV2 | TGTGCCAGCAGTGGGGCCAGGGGGGCCATCTCTAATGAGCAGTTCTTC | CASSGARGAISNEQFF
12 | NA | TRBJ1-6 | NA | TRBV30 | TGTGCCTGGACTAAGTATAATTCACCCCTCCACTTT | CAWTKYNSPLHF
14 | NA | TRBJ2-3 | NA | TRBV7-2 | TGTGCCAGCAGACAATCACCCGGCACAGATACGCAGTATTTT | CASRQSPGTDTQYF
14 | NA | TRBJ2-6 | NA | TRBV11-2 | TGTGCCAGCACTTCAGTTTCTGGGGCCAACGTCCTGACTTTC | CASTSVSGANVLTF
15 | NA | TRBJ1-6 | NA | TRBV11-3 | TGTGCCAGCAGCTCGGGGCGGGGGTACAATTCACCCCTCCACTTT | CASSSGRGYNSPLHF
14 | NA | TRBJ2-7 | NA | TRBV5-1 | TGCGCCAGCGCCAAACAGGAACCATCCTACGAGCAGTACTTC | CASAKQEPSYEQYF
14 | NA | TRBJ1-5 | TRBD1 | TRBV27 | TGTGCCAGCAGTCGGACAGGGGTAAATCAGCCCCAGCATTTT | CASSRTGVNQPQHF
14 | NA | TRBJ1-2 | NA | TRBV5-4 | TGTGCCAGCAGCTCCCGGGAGAATAACTATGGCTACACCTTC | CASSSRENNYGYTF
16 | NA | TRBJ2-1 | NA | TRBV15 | TGTGCCACCAGCAGAGATTTCCGACAGATTCGGAATGAGCAGTTCTTC | CATSRDFRQIRNEQFF
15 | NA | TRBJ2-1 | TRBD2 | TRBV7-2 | TGTGCCAGCAGCTTAGGTCCTAGCGGGAGGAATGAGCAGTTCTTC | CASSLGPSGRNEQFF
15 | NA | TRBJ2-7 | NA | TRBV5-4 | TGTGCCAGCAGCAACGGACTCCGACCATCCTACGAGCAGTACTTC | CASSNGLRPSYEQYF
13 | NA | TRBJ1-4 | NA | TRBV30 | TGTGCCTGGAGTTGGTTCGGTAATGAAAAACTGTTTTTT | CAWSWFGNEKLFF
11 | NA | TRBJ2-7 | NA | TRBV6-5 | TGTGCCAGCACCGACACCTACGAGCAGTACTTC | CASTDTYEQYF
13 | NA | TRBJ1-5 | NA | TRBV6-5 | TGTGCCAGCAGCGAAGACAGCAGAACGCCCCAGCATTTT | CASSEDSRTPQHF